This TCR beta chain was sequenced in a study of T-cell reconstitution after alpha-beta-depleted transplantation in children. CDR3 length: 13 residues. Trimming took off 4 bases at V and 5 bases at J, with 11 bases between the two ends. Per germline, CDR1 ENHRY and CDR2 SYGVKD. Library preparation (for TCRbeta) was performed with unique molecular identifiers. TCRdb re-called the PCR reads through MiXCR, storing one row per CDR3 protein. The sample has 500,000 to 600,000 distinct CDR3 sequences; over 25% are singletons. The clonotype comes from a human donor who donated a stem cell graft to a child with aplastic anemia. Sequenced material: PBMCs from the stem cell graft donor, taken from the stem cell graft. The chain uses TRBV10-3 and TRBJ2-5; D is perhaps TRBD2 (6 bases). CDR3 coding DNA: TGTGCCATCAGTGCGGGAGTTGGGGAGACCCAGTACTTC. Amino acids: CAISAGVGETQYF.